This passage covers 15 T cell receptor beta chains from one sample sequenced in a study of T-cell memory formation after mild COVID-19. Using its own MiXCR run on the 5' RACE reads, TCRdb lists one record per CDR3 protein. This table has about 290,000 distinct CDR3 sequences, more than 15% appearing once. Sequencing used PBMCs or a T cell subset sorted from them (not recorded which). These TCRs come from a man aged 18 to 30 who had mild COVID-19 (a few samples of this study predate the infection). Cell type and time point are not known.

The sample holds a few counts of this clonotype. The V and J genes are TRBV7-9 and TRBJ1-2; D is ambiguous. CDR3 length equals 15 residues. Trimming pared 0 bases from V and 2 bases from J, leaving 10 bases between. Germline lookup yields CDR1 SEHNR and CDR2 FQNEAQ (reference sequence). The CDR3 region is CASSLAPTRNYGYTF. The CDR3, as DNA: TGTGCCAGCAGCTTAGCACCGACCCGAAACTATGGCTACACCTTC. The variable domain in full, with the rest retrieved from reference TRBV7-9 and TRBJ1-2, is DTGVSQNPRHKITKRGQNVTFRCDPISEHNRLYWYRQTLGQGPEFLTYFQNEAQLEKSRLLSDRFSAERPKGSFSTLEIQRTEQGDSAMYLCASSLAPTRNYGYTFGSGTRLTVV.

This sequence joins TRBV5-1 and TRBJ2-5; TRBD1 aligns across 10 bases. CDR1 SGHRS and CDR2 YFSETQ come from the germline V gene. The CDR3 extends over 15 amino acids. The junction had 6 bases not matched to a gene; V was cut back by 6 bases and J by 1 base. The CDR3: CASNPGQGFQETQYF. CDR3 coding DNA: TGCGCCAGCAACCCGGGACAGGGGTTCCAAGAGACCCAGTACTTC.

The chain is built from TRBV7-2 and TRBJ2-5; D might be TRBD1 or TRBD2, each matching 6 bases. CDR1 is SGHTA and CDR2 is FQGNSA in the germline V gene. V was cut by 8 bases and J by 5 bases, with 18 bases left in between. CDR3 length: 14 residues. CDR3 coding DNA: TGTGCCAGCGGGAGGACGGGGGCGGGGGAGACCCAGTACTTC. This translates into CASGRTGAGETQYF.

This clonotype has a handful of counts. V and J are TRBV6-2 or TRBV6-3 and TRBJ2-2; no clear D gene. The V end lost 2 bases, the J end lost 0 bases, and 4 bases lay between the germline ends. This CDR3 contains 14 residues. Germline V gene lookup returns CDR1 MNHEY and CDR2 SVGEGT. CDR3 coding DNA: TGTGCCAGCAGTTACCTGTCGAACACCGGGGAGCTGTTTTTT. The encoded protein is CASSYLSNTGELFF.

The chain has TRBV2 and TRBJ2-7; 8 nucleotides match TRBD1. The ends lost 4 bases at V and 6 bases at J; junction bases unmatched: 5. Germline CDR1 SNHLY, CDR2 FYNNEI. The CDR3 spans 13 residues. CDR3 DNA sequence: TGTGCCAGCAGTGGACAGGGGACGTCCGAGCAGTACTTC. The encoded protein is CASSGQGTSEQYF.

The rearrangement joins TRBV7-9 to TRBJ2-5; D might be TRBD2 (5 bases). Trimming removed 6 bases from V and 0 bases from J, with 14 bases in between. The CDR3 contains 15 residues. CDR1 and CDR2 from the germline V gene are SEHNR and FQNEAQ (reference sequence). The CDR3: CASSLARGYQETQYF. The CDR3 DNA follows: TGTGCCAGCAGTCTAGCCCGCGGGTACCAAGAGACCCAGTACTTC.

This clonotype was seen only a few times. The V gene is TRBV7-2, the J gene TRBJ2-5, with D perhaps given as TRBD1 or TRBD2 (6 bases each). The CDR3 contains 14 residues. Germline V gene data show CDR1 as SGHTA and CDR2 as FQGNSA. V shed 6 bases and J shed 4 bases, with 15 bases lying between them. The chain's CDR3 is CASSQNGGRETQYF. The CDR3, as DNA: TGTGCCAGCAGTCAAAATGGGGGGCGAGAGACCCAGTACTTC.

This clonotype was recorded many times. The chain joins TRBV5-6 to TRBJ2-7; the D is unclear. V lost 2 bases and J 1 base, leaving 4 bases between the germline ends. The CDR3 length is 12 residues. Germline V gene lookup returns CDR1 SGHDT and CDR2 YYEEEE. The DNA for the CDR3 is TGTGCCAGCAGCTTCGGGTCCTACGAGCAGTACTTC. The encoded protein is CASSFGSYEQYF.

In its sample, this clonotype was seen a few times. V and J are TRBV7-9 and TRBJ1-1; D gene uncertain. The germline V gene encodes CDR1 SEHNR and CDR2 FQNEAQ (reference sequence). This CDR3 region has 13 residues. V lost 1 base and J 7 bases, leaving 10 bases between the germline ends. DNA for the CDR3: TGTGCCAGCAGCTTAGTGGAAGAAGTTGAAGCTTTCTTT. Its translation is CASSLVEEVEAFF.

The chain links TRBV6-5 to TRBJ2-7; D is ambiguous. The CDR3 extends over 14 amino acids. Germline V gene sequence: CDR1 MNHEY, CDR2 SVGAGI. The V end was cut by 3 bases, the J end by 0 bases, with 9 bases between. DNA for the CDR3: TGTGCCAGCAGTTATGGGCGAAACTCCTACGAGCAGTACTTC. It specifies CASSYGRNSYEQYF.

The J gene is TRBJ2-5, the V gene TRBV28; D remains ambiguous. The V and J ends lost 3 bases and 0 bases respectively, with 17 bases between them. The CDR3 contains 17 residues. Germline V lookup: CDR1 MDHEN, CDR2 SYDVKM. CDR3 amino acids: CASSLVPQDDDQETQYF. CDR3 coding DNA: TGTGCCAGCAGTTTGGTTCCGCAGGACGACGACCAAGAGACCCAGTACTTC. Filled out from reference TRBV28 and TRBJ2-5, the complete variable domain reads DVKVTQSSRYLVKRTGEKVFLECVQDMDHENMFWYRQDPGLGLRLIYFSYDVKMKEKGDIPEGYSVSREKKERFSLILESASTNQTSMYLCASSLVPQDDDQETQYFGPGTRLLVL.

V is TRBV5-1 and J is TRBJ1-1, with D uncertain. Deletions cut 5 bases from V and 4 bases from J, with 18 bases between. Per germline, CDR1 SGHRS and CDR2 YFSETQ. There are 15 residues in the CDR3. This CDR3 reads CASRGSSGLGTEAFF. For the CDR3, the DNA is TGCGCCAGCAGAGGCTCCTCGGGTTTGGGCACTGAAGCTTTCTTT.

The gene calls are TRBV5-5 and TRBJ1-1; no reliable D call. CDR3 size: 13 residues. CDR1 and CDR2 from the germline V gene are SGHKS and YYEKEE (reference sequence). Trimming pared 4 bases from V and 6 bases from J, leaving 13 bases between. CDR3 in amino acids: CASSTTTRAEAFF. CDR3 in DNA: TGTGCCAGCAGCACCACCACCCGGGCTGAAGCTTTCTTT.

The rearrangement links TRBV28 to TRBJ1-1; possible D gene TRBD1, 5 bases. Germline V lookup: CDR1 MDHEN, CDR2 SYDVKM. This CDR3 comprises 11 residues. Trimming took off 3 bases at V and 11 bases at J, with 10 bases between the two ends. CDR3 in amino acids: CASSFREGAFF. In DNA, the CDR3 is TGTGCCAGCAGTTTCCGGGAGGGGGCTTTCTTT.

This clonotype was seen more than once but under ten times. V usage is TRBV6-5 and J usage is TRBJ2-7; the D gene is possibly TRBD2 (6 bases). The germline V and J ends were trimmed by 7 bases and 4 bases, with 8 bases remaining between them. Germline V CDR1 and CDR2: MNHEY, SVGAGI. CDR3 length: 11 amino acids. The CDR3 is CASTREYEQYV. CDR3 in DNA: TGTGCCAGCACCCGGGAGTACGAGCAGTACGTC.